The 25 T cell receptor beta chains presented below share a single source sample, sequenced in a study of blood T cell repertoires in COVID-19. The assay was immunoSEQ multiplex PCR, and TCRdb's table has in-frame clones only and misses some. The data hold 250,000 or so clones, with 75% to 90% observed a single time. The sequenced sample consisted of peripheral blood. Source of these receptors: a man younger than 45 with active or convalescent COVID-19.

The chain is built from TRBV19 and TRBJ1-2, with D perhaps TRBD1 (5 bases). The ends were cut back, 7 bases at V and 6 bases at J, with 21 bases in the middle. The CDR3 has 15 amino acids. Germline loops: CDR1 LNHDA, CDR2 SQIVND (reference sequence). CDR3 sequence reads: CASTPSGRVPDGYTF. CDR3 in DNA: TGTGCCAGTACCCCATCAGGGAGGGTTCCGGATGGCTACACCTTC.

In regard to this clone: The sample carries other DNA sequences with the same CDR3. CDR3 DNA: TGTGCCAGTAGTATCGCAGGGGACTATGGCTACACCTTC. Its protein product is CASSIAGDYGYTF. The chain employs TRBV19 and TRBJ1-2; D perhaps matches TRBD1 (6 bases). The V end lost 3 bases, the J end lost 3 bases, and 8 bases lay between the germline ends. The CDR3 is 13 residues long. Germline V CDR1 and CDR2: LNHDA, SQIVND (reference sequence).

This chain links TRBV10-1 with TRBJ1-2; tentative D call: TRBD1 (5 bases). The V and J ends lost 9 bases and 8 bases respectively, with 25 bases between them. The CDR3 runs to 15 residues. In germline, CDR1 is WNHNN, CDR2 SYGVQD (reference sequence). The DNA for the CDR3 is TGCGCCAGTCATAGTCTGAGACAGCCGTTGTGGGGCTACACCTTC. Translated, it gives CASHSLRQPLWGYTF.

This clone was detected once. The CDR3 loop reads CASSLGGPEAFF. In DNA form, the CDR3 reads TGTGCCAGCAGCTTAGGAGGGCCTGAAGCTTTCTTT. The genes are TRBV7-9 and TRBJ1-1; no reliable D call. Trimming left V 1 base short and J 6 bases short, with 6 bases between. This CDR3 has 12 amino acids. Germline V lookup: CDR1 SEHNR, CDR2 FQNEAQ (reference sequence).

The rearrangement joins TRBV2 to TRBJ2-5, with 14 nucleotides matching TRBD2. The germline CDR1 and CDR2 sequences are SNHLY and FYNNEI. V dropped 7 bases and J dropped 6; count of bases not matched to a gene: 7. The CDR3 is 15 amino acids. For the CDR3, the DNA is TGTGCCAGCACCTTCAGGACTAGCGGGGGGAAGACCCAGTACTTC. Amino acid sequence: CASTFRTSGGKTQYF.

This clone is a singleton in its sample. The chain uses TRBV29-1 and TRBJ1-1; 11 bases are a match to TRBD1. The V gene's germline CDR1 is SQVTM and CDR2 ANQGSEA. The CDR3 is 13 residues long. V shed 6 bases, J shed 5 bases, and the junction held 5 bases outside the gene matches. CDR3 region: CSVGGQGVTEAFF. CDR3 nucleotides: TGCAGCGTCGGGGGACAGGGGGTTACTGAAGCTTTCTTT. Full variable domain (missing parts from reference TRBV29-1 and TRBJ1-1): SAVISQKPSRDICQRGTSLTIQCQVDSQVTMMFWYRQQPGQSLTLIATANQGSEATYESGFVIDKFPISRPNLTFSTLTVSNMSPEDSSIYLCSVGGQGVTEAFFGQGTRLTVV.

Here the CDR3 reads CASSLDALGGLRSPLHF. In DNA, the CDR3 is TGTGCCAGCAGCTTAGATGCCCTAGGGGGATTAAGATCACCCCTCCACTTT. This chain links TRBV11-2 with TRBJ1-6, with a weak D call TRBD1 (6 bases). Germline V gives CDR1 SGHAT, CDR2 FQNNGV. The CDR3 covers 17 residues. Between the trimmed V and J ends, which lost 0 bases and 10 bases, there was a span of 19 bases.

The genes are TRBV9 and TRBJ2-5, with a tentative D call TRBD2 (5 bases). This CDR3 spans 14 amino acids. V was clipped by 0 bases and J by 7 bases, with 13 bases between them. The germline CDR1 and CDR2 sequences are SGDLS and YYNGEE. The chain's CDR3 is CASSVGTLRRTQYF. In DNA, the CDR3 is TGTGCCAGCAGCGTAGGGACTCTTCGAAGGACCCAGTACTTC.

The chain uses TRBV13 and TRBJ2-5; tentatively, D is TRBD2 (7 bases). V was shortened by 5 bases and J by 2 bases, with 24 bases between the two germline ends. This CDR3 region has 18 residues. CDR1 and CDR2 (germline): PRHDT, FYEKMQ (reference sequence). CDR3 residues: CASSPTTEGRGQQETQYF. The CDR3 DNA reads as TGTGCCAGCAGCCCCACCACCGAAGGGCGGGGGCAACAAGAGACCCAGTACTTC. Complete variable domain (other parts from reference TRBV13 and TRBJ2-5): AAGVIQSPRHLIKEKRETATLKCYPIPRHDTVYWYQQGPGQDPQFLISFYEKMQSDKGSIPDRFSAQQFSDYHSELNMSSLELGDSALYFCASSPTTEGRGQQETQYFGPGTRLLVL.

V is TRBV2 and J is TRBJ1-3, with D uncertain. Germline CDR1 is SNHLY and CDR2 is FYNNEI. The CDR3 has 14 amino acids. V was pared by 6 bases and J by 4 bases, with 13 bases between. The CDR3 DNA reads as TGTGCCAGCAGCCCTCCCCCGGGAGGAAACACCATATATTTT. This translates into CASSPPPGGNTIYF. The whole variable domain, filled in from reference TRBV2 and TRBJ1-3, reads EPEVTQTPSHQVTQMGQEVILRCVPISNHLYFYWYRQILGQKVEFLVSFYNNEISEKSEIFDDQFSVERPDGSNFTLKIRSTKLEDSAMYFCASSPPPGGNTIYFGEGSWLTVV.

CDR3 in DNA: TGTGCCAGCAGCGTAGCTCTTCGGACAGGGTGGGACAATCAGCCCCAGCATTTT. This sequence encodes CASSVALRTGWDNQPQHF. The chain combines TRBV9 with TRBJ1-5; 8 bases are a match to TRBD1. CDR1 and CDR2 from the germline V gene are SGDLS and YYNGEE. The CDR3 consists of 18 residues. V shed 0 bases, J shed 3 bases, and the junction held 11 bases outside the gene matches.

This chain joins TRBV23-1 and TRBJ1-1; D possibly corresponds to TRBD1 (6 bases). TRBV23-1 is noted as an ORF with a role that remains uncertain. The CDR3 consists of 20 residues. V was cut by 2 bases and J by 3 bases, with 28 bases left in between. The DNA for the CDR3 is TGCGCCAGCAGTCAACTAAAAATCGCCTATTATGGGACATTAGACACTGAAGCTTTCTTT. The encoded protein is CASSQLKIAYYGTLDTEAFF.

The chain joins TRBV5-4 to TRBJ2-7, with TRBD1 matching 9 bases. From germline, CDR1 is SGHNT and CDR2 YYREEE (reference sequence). V shed 0 bases, J shed 2 bases, and the junction held 3 bases outside the gene matches. The CDR3 is 15 amino acids. The CDR3 bases are TGTGCCAGCAGCTTGGACAGGGGGCAGCCCTACGAGCAGTACTTC. This translates into CASSLDRGQPYEQYF.

The rearrangement links TRBV19 to TRBJ2-2; D remains unclear. Germline V gene data show CDR1 as LNHDA and CDR2 as SQIVND (reference sequence). V lost 0 bases, J lost 7 bases, and 12 bases lay in between. This CDR3 comprises 15 residues. The CDR3 protein is CASSIDSRVGGELFF. CDR3 sequence (DNA): TGTGCCAGTAGTATAGATTCCCGGGTGGGCGGGGAGCTGTTTTTT. The complete variable domain, with remaining parts taken from reference TRBV19 and TRBJ2-2, reads DGGITQSPKYLFRKEGQNVTLSCEQNLNHDAMYWYRQDPGQGLRLIYYSQIVNDFQKGDIAEGYSVSREKKESFPLTVTSAQKNPTAFYLCASSIDSRVGGELFFGEGSRLTVL.

The genes are TRBV30 and TRBJ1-3; D may be TRBD1 (6 bases). The CDR3 covers 17 residues. Deletions cut 2 bases from V and 0 bases from J, with 17 bases between. Germline loops: CDR1 GTSNPN, CDR2 SVGIG (reference sequence). CDR3 residues: CAWSTRWGLASGNTIYF. DNA for the CDR3: TGTGCCTGGAGTACACGGTGGGGGCTTGCCTCTGGAAACACCATATATTTT.

A single count supports this clone. The V gene is TRBV7-9, the J gene TRBJ2-3, with D perhaps matching TRBD1 (6 bases). The germline V gene has CDR1 SEHNR and CDR2 FQNEAQ (reference sequence). The CDR3 consists of 15 residues. The V and J ends lost 4 bases and 5 bases respectively, with 16 bases between them. The CDR3 loop reads CASSSGTKDIDTQYF. The CDR3 region has the DNA TGTGCCAGCAGCTCCGGGACAAAGGATATAGATACGCAGTATTTT.

The J gene is TRBJ2-3, the V gene TRBV5-4, with D hard to call. The V gene's germline CDR1 is SGHNT and CDR2 YYREEE (reference sequence). The CDR3 consists of 13 residues. V lost 2 bases to trimming and J lost 4 bases, with 8 bases between them. CDR3 region: CASSFWSSDTQYF. CDR3 bases: TGTGCCAGCAGCTTCTGGAGTTCAGATACGCAGTATTTT.

The chain uses TRBV9 and TRBJ1-2; 10 bases fit TRBD1. J was trimmed by 6 bases and V by 0 bases; bases with no gene match: 5. The germline CDR1 and CDR2 sequences are SGDLS and YYNGEE. The CDR3 has 15 amino acids. In nucleotides, the CDR3 is TGTGCCAGCAGCGTAGTTCCGGACAGGGGGAATGGCTACACCTTC. Amino acids: CASSVVPDRGNGYTF.

This chain joins TRBV6-1 and TRBJ1-5; 9 bases line up with TRBD1. The CDR3 has 17 residues. The V segment lost 4 bases and the J segment 3 bases; nucleotides outside the gene matches: 10. Germline V gene lookup returns CDR1 MNHNS and CDR2 SASEGT. CDR3 coding DNA: TGTGCCAGCAGTGCCCACGGACAGGGGAAGAACAATCAGCCCCAGCATTTT. It encodes CASSAHGQGKNNQPQHF.

In its sample, this clone was seen once. CDR3 residues: CASSDSTGLGTQYF. The DNA of the CDR3 is TGTGCCAGCAGTGATTCGACAGGGTTAGGGACCCAGTACTTC. V gene TRBV6-1 combines with J gene TRBJ2-5; 7 bases line up with TRBD1. The CDR3 contains 14 residues. Germline CDR1 and CDR2: MNHNS and SASEGT. V dropped 3 bases and J dropped 7; count of bases not matched to a gene: 8.

This chain links TRBV10-1 with TRBJ2-7, with 8 bases identical to TRBD1. V lost 2 bases to trimming and J lost 0 bases; unmatched junction nucleotides: 3. Germline V gene data show CDR1 as WNHNN and CDR2 as SYGVQD (reference sequence). The CDR3 spans 15 residues. This chain's CDR3 is CASSEGTGGSYEQYF. The CDR3 region has the DNA TGCGCCAGCAGTGAGGGGACAGGTGGCTCCTACGAGCAGTACTTC.

The chain links TRBV9 to TRBJ1-3; D gene ambiguous. The CDR3 contains 17 residues. Between the trimmed V and J ends, which lost 0 bases and 0 bases, there was a span of 13 bases. Germline loops: CDR1 SGDLS, CDR2 YYNGEE. Written as DNA, the CDR3 is TGTGCCAGCAGCGTAGCCCCGAGGGCGTCCTCTGGAAACACCATATATTTT. Amino acids: CASSVAPRASSGNTIYF. Filled out from reference TRBV9 and TRBJ1-3, the complete variable domain reads DSGVTQTPKHLITATGQRVTLRCSPRSGDLSVYWYQQSLDQGLQFLIQYYNGEERAKGNILERFSAQQFPDLHSELNLSSLELGDSALYFCASSVAPRASSGNTIYFGEGSWLTVV.

A remark on this clone: Possible read error: a much larger clone is one base away. The chain joins TRBV5-6 to TRBJ1-1, with TRBD1 identical over 7 bases. After removal of 0 bases from V and 4 bases from J, the junction contained 0 bases not matched to a gene. This CDR3 has 13 residues. From germline, CDR1 is SGHDT and CDR2 YYEEEE. In DNA form, the CDR3 reads TGTGCCAGCAGCTTGGACAGGGGCACTGAAGCTTTCTTT. Encoded protein: CASSLDRGTEAFF.

The V gene is TRBV3-1 (or the pseudogene TRBV3-2), the J gene TRBJ2-5; 10 bases fit TRBD2. The V segment lost 0 bases and the J segment 5 bases; nucleotides outside the gene matches: 9. In germline, CDR1 is LGHDT, CDR2 YNNKEL (reference sequence). This CDR3 is 17 amino acids long. CDR3 nucleotide sequence: TGTGCCAGCAGCCAAGATCGGCTAGCGGGGGACGGGGAGACCCAGTACTTC. Its translation: CASSQDRLAGDGETQYF.

V is TRBV7-7 and J is TRBJ2-5; D call uncertain. The CDR3 extends over 12 amino acids. From germline, CDR1 is SSHAT and CDR2 FNYEAQ (reference sequence). Trimming cost V 3 bases and J 4 bases, with 6 bases left between them. In DNA, the CDR3 is TGTGCCAGCAGCTTTGGCGGAGAGACCCAGTACTTC. It specifies CASSFGGETQYF.